The present entry profiles one TCR beta chain with its context. The antigen remains unidentified. Germline CDR1 is KGHDR and CDR2 is SFDVKD. V shed 10 bases and J shed 2 bases, with 14 bases lying between them. This CDR3 has 14 amino acids. Here immunoSEQ multiplex PCR was the method, and the copy in TCRdb shows in-frame clones only, minus some. Altogether tens of thousands of clones are present, about 93% being singletons, with the ten largest covering around 10%. This sample was taken from a study of T cell responses to AZD1222 COVID-19 vaccine. Points from the study as a whole: Donors skewed white British and female; clonal diversity was possibly underestimated. Spike-specific TCR breadth and depth rose after two AZD1222 doses.

The source is an adult who received the AZD1222 COVID-19 vaccine. Sequencing used peripheral blood, obtained 28 days after the second AZD1222 dose. J is TRBJ1-5 and V is TRBV24-1, with D possibly matching TRBD1 (5 bases). The CDR3 bases are TGTGCCACTTCGGAGGGGACGGGCAATCAGCCCCAGCATTTT. It specifies CATSEGTGNQPQHF.